This T cell receptor beta chain was observed in a study of cytomegalovirus exposure and HLA in healthy donors. Study in general: It was reported in a later analysis that the same platform had been used for the 120 validation repertoires as for the approximately 670 first-cohort repertoires.

Profiled with immunoSEQ multiplex PCR; TCRdb holds only in-frame clones, not every one. This repertoire shows 150,000 to 250,000 clones, around 83% found once; its top ten account for about an eighth. The donors were members of the validation cohort comprising some 120 subjects, separate from the approximately 670-subject first cohort. This CDR3 is 13 amino acids long. The germline gives CDR1 SNHLY, CDR2 FYNNEI. Unmatched junction bases numbered 6, after V lost 6 bases and J lost 9 bases. On this clone itself: Antigen: not known.

Study conclusions and caveats: In vitro assays verified that three CMV-associated chains recognized CMV antigens specifically.

The sample comprised PBMCs. The chain employs TRBV2 and TRBJ1-5; 9 bases match TRBD1. The TCR comes from a woman in her 30s in good health and CMV-seropositive. The CDR3 DNA is TGTGCCAGCAGCCCAACAGGGGGCGTGCCCCAGCATTTT. The encoded protein is CASSPTGGVPQHF.